The present T cell receptor (beta chain) was sequenced within a study of memory CD4+ T cells and cytomegalovirus serostatus. Single viable CD3+CD4+CD8-CD45RO+ cells were sorted as the memory CD4+ T cells. This table comes from immunoSEQ multiplex PCR, and its TCRdb copy is limited to in-frame clones, with some not included. The table has around 99,000 clones, 80% seen once. The CDR3 contains 11 residues. Germline-derived CDR1 and CDR2 are MNHNS and SASEGT. The V gene lost 7 bases and the J gene lost 1 base, with 4 bases spanning the gap. Sequences were obtained from memory CD4+ T cells from blood. This clonotype was sampled from an adult in good health and CMV-seropositive. This rearrangement joins TRBV6-1 to TRBJ1-2; no reliable D call. Here the CDR3 reads CASKINYGYTF. The CDR3 nucleotides are TGTGCCAGCAAGATTAACTATGGCTACACCTTC.